Following are 11 T cell receptor beta chains from one sample sequenced in a study of cytomegalovirus exposure and HLA in healthy donors. Primers for the PCR totalled 60 Vbeta and 13 Jbeta. Generated by immunoSEQ multiplex PCR, the TCRdb table keeps only in-frame clones and is missing some. The table has roughly 120,000 clones, about four fifths seen once. Sequencing was done on a sample of PBMCs. The origin of the receptors is a woman younger than 45 in good health and CMV-seronegative.

The chain combines TRBV9 with TRBJ2-1, with a possible D match to TRBD1 (5 bases). Germline V gene data show CDR1 as SGDLS and CDR2 as YYNGEE. V was cut by 0 bases and J by 6 bases, with 13 bases left in between. CDR3 length: 15 residues. CDR3 nucleotide sequence: TGTGCCAGCAGCGTAGGTATAGGACAAAGCAATGAGCAGTTCTTC. It encodes CASSVGIGQSNEQFF.

The rearrangement links TRBV5-6 to TRBJ2-7, with 10 bases aligning to TRBD1. Trimming removed 5 bases from V and 2 bases from J; junction bases left unmatched: 4. Germline CDR1 and CDR2: SGHDT and YYEEEE. CDR3 length: 14 amino acids. This CDR3 reads CASRTGTGAYEQYF. The DNA of the CDR3 is TGTGCCAGCAGAACCGGGACAGGGGCCTACGAGCAGTACTTC.

J is TRBJ2-7 and V is TRBV7-9; 7 nucleotides agree with TRBD1. The CDR3 sequence is 14 residues long. Trimming at V came to 1 base and at J to 5 bases, leaving 5 bases not matched to a gene. In germline, CDR1 is SEHNR, CDR2 FQNEAQ (reference sequence). The CDR3 spells CASSLEARGHEQYF. The CDR3 DNA reads TGTGCCAGCAGCTTAGAGGCTAGGGGGCACGAGCAGTACTTC.

CDR3 sequence reads: CASSLGDRETDTQYF. CDR3 coding DNA: TGCGCCAGCAGCTTGGGGGACAGGGAAACAGATACGCAGTATTTT. The chain recombines TRBV5-1 with TRBJ2-3, with TRBD1 matching over 9 bases. CDR3 length: 15 amino acids. Trimming at V came to 0 bases and at J to 3 bases, leaving 2 bases not matched to a gene. CDR1 is SGHRS and CDR2 is YFSETQ in the germline V gene.

The chain joins TRBV9 to TRBJ2-1; TRBD2 matches at 12 bases. With 4 bases clipped from V and 0 bases from J, the junction kept 14 bases outside the gene matches. This CDR3 has 20 amino acids. Per the germline V gene, CDR1 is SGDLS and CDR2 is YYNGEE. The CDR3, as DNA: TGTGCCAGCAGCCCGACGTGGACTAGCGGGACCAGGAGCTCCTACAATGAGCAGTTCTTC. It yields the protein CASSPTWTSGTRSSYNEQFF.

This sequence joins TRBV7-2 and TRBJ2-3; 9 bases map to TRBD2. The CDR3 length is 15 residues. V lost 1 base, J lost 6 bases, and 5 bases stayed unmatched. CDR1 SGHTA and CDR2 FQGNSA come from the germline V gene. DNA for the CDR3: TGTGCCAGCAGCTTAGATGGCGGGGGGGCGGATACGCAGTATTTT. It specifies CASSLDGGGADTQYF.

This sequence joins TRBV19 and TRBJ2-3; 10 bases are a match to TRBD2. In germline, CDR1 is LNHDA, CDR2 SQIVND (reference sequence). Unmatched junction bases numbered 12, after V lost 3 bases and J lost 0 bases. This CDR3 has 19 amino acids. This CDR3 is CASSIGGGLTSGSTDTQYF. The CDR3 DNA sequence: TGTGCCAGTAGTATTGGAGGGGGATTGACTAGCGGGAGCACAGATACGCAGTATTTT.

This clone came up a few times. The chain is built from TRBV7-9 and TRBJ2-2, with D hard to call. Germline CDR1 SEHNR, CDR2 FQNEAQ (reference sequence). Trimming left V 5 bases short and J 0 bases short, with 16 bases between. This CDR3 has 17 residues. CDR3 in DNA: TGTGCCAGCAGCCGACGGCCGCAGGCGACGAACACCGGGGAGCTGTTTTTT. It codes for CASSRRPQATNTGELFF.

The chain joins TRBV5-4 to TRBJ2-7; 16 nucleotides match TRBD2. The CDR3 is 16 residues long. The ends lost 4 bases at V and 3 bases at J; junction bases unmatched: 4. Germline CDR1 reads SGHNT; CDR2 reads YYREEE (reference sequence). The CDR3 nucleotides read TGTGCCAGCAGCGGGGGACTAGCGGGAGGGTTCTACGAGCAGTACTTC. It translates to CASSGGLAGGFYEQYF.

There are a few counts of this clone. This chain's CDR3 is CASSSPQGSGGELFF. DNA for the CDR3: TGTGCCAGCAGTTCCCCACAGGGATCGGGCGGGGAGCTGTTTTTT. The chain is built from TRBV6-6 and TRBJ2-2; a possible D gene is TRBD1 (6 bases). Germline V gene data show CDR1 as MNHNY and CDR2 as SVGAGI (reference sequence). Trimming removed 4 bases at V and 7 bases at J, with 16 bases between. The CDR3 spans 15 residues.

The genes are TRBV29-1 and TRBJ2-5; TRBD1 matches at 9 bases. The J call may be mistaken, given a closer DNA end match to TRBJ2-7. Germline V CDR1 and CDR2: SQVTM, ANQGSEA. The CDR3 has 13 amino acids. CDR3 residues: CSVVGTGRYEQYF. The CDR3 DNA sequence: TGCAGCGTTGTAGGGACAGGGCGCTACGAGCAGTACTTC.